The clone carrying this T cell receptor beta chain has just a few counts. Its target is unknown. Per donor, one heparinised blood draw averaged around 120 mL. Isolation of CD4+ naive, central memory, regulatory and stem cell-like memory cells was achieved by sorting via CD45RO/CCR7/CD25/CD127/CD95/CD27. Each sorted population was over 98% pure. Expressed TCRB transcripts were sequenced, since all the RNA that had been isolated was reverse transcribed. The data were produced by immunoSEQ multiplex PCR, yet TCRdb's version contains in-frame clones alone and is incomplete. The sample shows 600,000 or so clones, 11% to 15% of them seen only once. The data are from a study of beta chain features in type 1 diabetes. Study-level results: Insertion counts at VDJ junctions were lower in type 1 diabetes patients, who also showed more deletions there. In every one of the four CD4+ subsets, TCRB CDR3s were moderately but significantly shorter in Type 1 diabetes patients.

CDR1 and CDR2 from the germline V gene are SGHTA and FQGNSA. The CDR3 covers 14 residues. V dropped 5 bases and J dropped 0; count of bases not matched to a gene: 3. This receptor was identified in a man younger than 30 with type 1 diabetes. Sample: naive CD4+ T cells from blood. The chain uses TRBV7-2 and TRBJ2-7; TRBD2 aligns across 8 bases. CDR3 protein: CASSQREPSYEQYF. In DNA, the CDR3 is TGTGCCAGCAGCCAGCGGGAGCCCTCCTACGAGCAGTACTTC. The whole variable domain, remainder taken from reference TRBV7-2 and TRBJ2-7, is GAGVSQSPSNKVTEKGKDVELRCDPISGHTALYWYRQSLGQGLEFLIYFQGNSAPDKSGLPSDRFSAERTGGSVSTLTIQRTQQEDSAVYLCASSQREPSYEQYFGPGTRLTVT.